A selection of T cell receptor beta chains follows, all from one sample in a study of identical twins. TCRdb independently ran MiXCR on the 5' RACE reads; one entry per CDR3 protein. The sample yields about 480,000 distinct CDR3 sequences, 14% seen once. These data are also associated with another study on yellow fever vaccine responses in identical twins.

Sequenced sample: CD4+ T cells sorted from blood. These receptors came from a woman between 18 and 30 years old in good health. The conserved cysteine and the conserved F or W are not part of the CDR3 here.

TRBV28	13	TRBJ2-7	ASGLQGQPIYEQY
TRBV20-1	12	TRBJ1-1	SARDRIRNTEAF
TRBV20-1	11	TRBJ2-7	SANSGSSREQY
TRBV9	12	TRBJ2-3	ASSVGSGGEGQY
TRBV5-6	12	TRBJ2-3	ASSLGAGRGTQY
TRBV7-7	15	TRBJ2-1	ASSQEAGAVGRGEQF
TRBV5-6	10	TRBJ1-6	ASSYSYSPLH
TRBV4-2	13	TRBJ2-3	ASSPESGTTDTQY
TRBV7-8	13	TRBJ2-3	ASSLAPYPGDTQY
TRBV4-2	11	TRBJ2-7	ASSQVSSREQY
TRBV28	14	TRBJ2-7	ASSRPGQGAVNEQY
TRBV20-1	11	TRBJ1-3	SASDMTGNTIY
TRBV7-2	15	TRBJ2-3	ASSSAGLTGGTDTQY
TRBV6-2/TRBV6-3	12	TRBJ2-1	ASRKEGPYNEQF
TRBV6-2/TRBV6-3	13	TRBJ1-1	ASSYRTGSGTEAF
TRBV20-1	11	TRBJ1-3	SARGDRGNTIY
TRBV3-1	14	TRBJ1-4	ASSQRGSGANEKLF
TRBV19	13	TRBJ1-1	ASTVTGQVATEAF
TRBV5-1	16	TRBJ2-2	ASSWTSGGALNTGELF
TRBV24-1	10	TRBJ2-1	ATSEGTWEQF
TRBV27	12	TRBJ2-3	ASSFSGVTDTQY
TRBV29-1	11	TRBJ2-7	SVEMGQAYEQY
TRBV19	12	TRBJ2-1	ASSIRGKDNEQF
TRBV20-1	9	TRBJ2-1	SAIRSQGQF
TRBV13	17	TRBJ2-1	ASCPLGLAGVGPYNEQF
TRBV12-3/TRBV12-4	11	TRBJ2-2	ASSPNGHGELF
TRBV2	15	TRBJ2-3	ASSETAGRGFVDTQY
TRBV29-1	9	TRBJ1-4	SADVREKLF
TRBV29-1	10	TRBJ2-3	SVGLFGDTQY
TRBV25-1	16	TRBJ2-3	ASVGWGLPRGRTDTQY
TRBV20-1	13	TRBJ1-4	SARDLVRDTEKLF
TRBV5-1	14	TRBJ2-3	ASSLVRGGSTDTQY
TRBV6-1	11	TRBJ1-1	ASRATGYELAF
TRBV4-3	14	TRBJ1-4	ASSPQPTGAGEKLF
TRBV20-1	13	TRBJ1-2	SAQEISPGKGGYT
TRBV30	12	TRBJ1-1	AWSVQGGLTEAF
TRBV30	12	TRBJ2-4	AWSATLAKNIQY
TRBV7-2	13	TRBJ2-7	ASSTQTGTPREQY
TRBV9	17	TRBJ2-3	ASSVEGLGQGARTDTQY
TRBV5-6	13	TRBJ2-7	ASSLPQGVVFEQY
TRBV15	13	TRBJ2-2	ATSRDEGDPGELF
TRBV15	14	TRBJ1-5	ATSREGGRLSQPQH
TRBV5-5	13	TRBJ2-7	ASSLDEGKGYEQY
TRBV6-5	11	TRBJ1-1	ASRYSGAPEAF
TRBV5-1	14	TRBJ2-3	ASSLALRGGADTQY
TRBV27	11	TRBJ1-5	ASSRINNQPQH
TRBV19	12	TRBJ1-1	ASSIQGMNTEAF
TRBV5-4	10	TRBJ2-7	ASSREEYEQY
TRBV5-1	14	TRBJ2-5	ASSLDRTSGQETQY
TRBV27	14	TRBJ2-6	ASSFSGGTGANVLT